The clone carrying this T cell receptor (beta chain) was counted once. Its target is unknown. The data were taken from a study of persistence of HIV-infected CD4 T cells. The CDR3 covers 12 residues. Germline lookup yields CDR1 SNHLY and CDR2 FYNNEI. The germline V and J ends were trimmed by 5 bases and 5 bases, with 7 bases remaining between them. This was the immunoSEQ version 4 assay in survey mode. Template was genomic DNA at roughly 9.6 ng/uL, with up to roughly 1 ug used per sample. The method was immunoSEQ multiplex PCR; TCRdb's version includes in-frame clones alone and lacks a portion of them. The sample has 30,000 to 40,000 clones, roughly 82% seen once. Overlapping HIV-1 Gag 15-mer peptides at around 1 ug per peptide per mL were used. Memory cells lacking CD40L and CD69 with high CD45RO were sorted. Donors had undetectable plasma HIV-1 RNA, under 50 copies/mL, for 4+ years. Anti-CD28/CD49d costimulation, CD40-blocking antibody and enfuvirtide were given to CD8-depleted PBMCs for about 18 hours.

This sequence joins TRBV2 and TRBJ2-1, with D hard to call. This TCR was sampled from an adult woman with HIV who was CMV-seropositive. The source material was CD4+ T cells sorted from PBMCs after approximately 19-hour stimulation, sampled from a patient who received antiretroviral therapy. This CDR3 reads CASSMDDNEQFF. CDR3 coding DNA: TGTGCCAGCAGTATGGACGACAATGAGCAGTTCTTC.